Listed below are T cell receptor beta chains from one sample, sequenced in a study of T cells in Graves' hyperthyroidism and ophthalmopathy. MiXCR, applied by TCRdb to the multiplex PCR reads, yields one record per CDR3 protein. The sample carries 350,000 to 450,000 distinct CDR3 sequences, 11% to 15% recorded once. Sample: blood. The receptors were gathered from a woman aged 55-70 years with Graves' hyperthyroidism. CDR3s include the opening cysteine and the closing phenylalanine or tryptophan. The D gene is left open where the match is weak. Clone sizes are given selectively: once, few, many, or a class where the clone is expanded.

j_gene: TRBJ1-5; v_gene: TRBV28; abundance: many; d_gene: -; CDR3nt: TGTGCCAGCAAAGACAGGCAGGTCAATCAGCCCCAGCATTTT; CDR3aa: CASKDRQVNQPQHF
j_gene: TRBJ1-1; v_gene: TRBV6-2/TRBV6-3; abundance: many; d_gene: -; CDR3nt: TGTGCCAGCAACTCATACACCGACCGGACTGAAGCTTTCTTT; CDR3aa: CASNSYTDRTEAFF
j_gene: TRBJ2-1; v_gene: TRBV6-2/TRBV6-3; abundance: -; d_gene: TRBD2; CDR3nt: TGTGCCAACGGACTAGCGGGAGGGAATGAGCAGTTCTTC; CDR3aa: CANGLAGGNEQFF
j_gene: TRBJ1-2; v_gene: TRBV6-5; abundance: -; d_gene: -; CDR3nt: TGTGCCAGCAGTTACTCTCTAGCAGGGGCCTATGGCTACACCTTC; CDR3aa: CASSYSLAGAYGYTF
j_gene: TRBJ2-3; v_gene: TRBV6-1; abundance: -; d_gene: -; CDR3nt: TGTGCCAGCAGAGCCGACCGGGGTACAGATACGCAGTATTTT; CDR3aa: CASRADRGTDTQYF
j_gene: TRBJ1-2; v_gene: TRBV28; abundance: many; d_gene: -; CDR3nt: TGTGCCAGCAGTTTAAACACAAGACACACTCCCTACACCTTC; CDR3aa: CASSLNTRHTPYTF
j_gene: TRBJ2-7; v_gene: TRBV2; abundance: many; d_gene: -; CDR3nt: TGTGCCAGCAGTGAAAGGGCCATGGGCGAGCAGTACTTC; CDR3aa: CASSERAMGEQYF
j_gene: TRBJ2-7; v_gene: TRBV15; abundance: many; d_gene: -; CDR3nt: TGTGCCACCAGCAGAGTCCCAGGGTACCCCTACGAGCAGTACTTC; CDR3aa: CATSRVPGYPYEQYF
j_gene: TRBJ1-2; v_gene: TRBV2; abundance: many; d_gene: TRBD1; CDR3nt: TGTGCCAGCAGTGGACAGGGGTATGGCTACACCTTC; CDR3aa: CASSGQGYGYTF
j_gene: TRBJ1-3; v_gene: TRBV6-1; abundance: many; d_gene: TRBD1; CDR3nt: TGTGCCAGCAGCCGAGGACAGGGCCGAGCTGGAAACACCATATATTTT; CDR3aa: CASSRGQGRAGNTIYF
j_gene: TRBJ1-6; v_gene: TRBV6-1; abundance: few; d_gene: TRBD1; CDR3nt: TGTGCCAGCAGTCGGACAGGGAGGTCCTATAATTCACCCCTCCACTTT; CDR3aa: CASSRTGRSYNSPLHF
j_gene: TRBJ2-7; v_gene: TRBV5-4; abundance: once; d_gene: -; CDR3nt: TGTGCCAGCAGCTTGGACATAATCTACGAGCAGTACTTC; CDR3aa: CASSLDIIYEQYF
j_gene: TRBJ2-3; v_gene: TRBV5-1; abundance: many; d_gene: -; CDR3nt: TGCGCCAGCAGCTTGGGACAGGTCGGCGATACGCAGTATTTT; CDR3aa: CASSLGQVGDTQYF
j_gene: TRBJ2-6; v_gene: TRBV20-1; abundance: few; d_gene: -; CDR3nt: TGCAGTGCTAGTCGGGATGCGGCCAACGTCCTGACTTTC; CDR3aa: CSASRDAANVLTF
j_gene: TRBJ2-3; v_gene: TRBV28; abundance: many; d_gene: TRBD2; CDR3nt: TGTGCCAGCAGTTTCGGGACTAGCGGGACGGGAGATACGCAGTATTTT; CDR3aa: CASSFGTSGTGDTQYF
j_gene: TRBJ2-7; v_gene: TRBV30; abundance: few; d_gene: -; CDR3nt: TGTGCCTGGAGTATAGGGACAAACTACGAGCAGTACTTC; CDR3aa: CAWSIGTNYEQYF
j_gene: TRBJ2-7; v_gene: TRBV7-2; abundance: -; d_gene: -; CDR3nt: TGTGCCAGCAGCCTACGAGTAGGTCAGCCCTACGAGCAGTACTTC; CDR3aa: CASSLRVGQPYEQYF
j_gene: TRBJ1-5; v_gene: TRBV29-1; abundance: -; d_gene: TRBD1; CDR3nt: TGCAGCGTTAGACAGGGTAATGATCAGCCCCAGCATTTT; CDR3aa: CSVRQGNDQPQHF
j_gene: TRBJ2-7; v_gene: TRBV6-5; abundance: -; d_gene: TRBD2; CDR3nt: TGTGCCAGCAGTTACGATAGCGGGGGTTACGAGCAGTACTTC; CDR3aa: CASSYDSGGYEQYF
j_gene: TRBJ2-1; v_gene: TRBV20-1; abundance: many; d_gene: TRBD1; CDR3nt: TGCAGTGCTTTTCCGGGGACAGGGGTCTACAATGAGCAGTTCTTC; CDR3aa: CSAFPGTGVYNEQFF
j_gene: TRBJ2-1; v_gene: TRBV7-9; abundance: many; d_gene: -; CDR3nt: TGTGCCAGCAGCTTAGCCTCATTACAGGGCCGACCTAATGAGCAGTTCTTC; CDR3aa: CASSLASLQGRPNEQFF
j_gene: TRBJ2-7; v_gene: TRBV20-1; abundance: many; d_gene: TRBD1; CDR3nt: TGCAGTGCCGGCTTGACAGGGCGCTACGAGCAGTACTTC; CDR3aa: CSAGLTGRYEQYF
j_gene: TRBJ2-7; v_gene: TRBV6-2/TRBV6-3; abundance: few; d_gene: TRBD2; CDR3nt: TGTGCCAGCAGCCCCTCAGAGGTCGGGAGGGAATACGAGCAGTACTTC; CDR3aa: CASSPSEVGREYEQYF
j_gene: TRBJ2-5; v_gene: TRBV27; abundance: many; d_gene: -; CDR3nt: TGTGCCAGCAGAAGAGGAGAGACCCAGTACTTC; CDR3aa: CASRRGETQYF